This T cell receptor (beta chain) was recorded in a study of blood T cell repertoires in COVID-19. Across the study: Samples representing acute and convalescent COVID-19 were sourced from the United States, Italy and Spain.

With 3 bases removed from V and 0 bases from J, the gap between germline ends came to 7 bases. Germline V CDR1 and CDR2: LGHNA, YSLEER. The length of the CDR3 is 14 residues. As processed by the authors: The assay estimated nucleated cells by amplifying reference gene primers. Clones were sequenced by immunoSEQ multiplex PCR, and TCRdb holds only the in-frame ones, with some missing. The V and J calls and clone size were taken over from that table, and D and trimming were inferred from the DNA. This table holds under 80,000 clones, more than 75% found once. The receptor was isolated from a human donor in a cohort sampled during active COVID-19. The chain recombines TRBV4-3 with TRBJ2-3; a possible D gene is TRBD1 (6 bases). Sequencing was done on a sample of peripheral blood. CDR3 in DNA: TGCGCCAGCAGCCAGGACAGCAGCACAGATACGCAGTATTTT. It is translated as CASSQDSSTDTQYF.